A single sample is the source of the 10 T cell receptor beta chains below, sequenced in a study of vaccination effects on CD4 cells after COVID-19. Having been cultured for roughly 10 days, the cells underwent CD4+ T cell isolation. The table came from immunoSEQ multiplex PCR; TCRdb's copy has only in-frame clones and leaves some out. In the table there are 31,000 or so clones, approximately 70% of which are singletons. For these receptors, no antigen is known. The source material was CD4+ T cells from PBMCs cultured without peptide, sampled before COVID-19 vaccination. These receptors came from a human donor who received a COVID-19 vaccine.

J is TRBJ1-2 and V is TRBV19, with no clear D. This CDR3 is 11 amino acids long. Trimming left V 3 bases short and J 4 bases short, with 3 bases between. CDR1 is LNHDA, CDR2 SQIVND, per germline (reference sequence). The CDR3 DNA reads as TGTGCCAGTAGTATGGCCTATGGCTACACCTTC. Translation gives CASSMAYGYTF.

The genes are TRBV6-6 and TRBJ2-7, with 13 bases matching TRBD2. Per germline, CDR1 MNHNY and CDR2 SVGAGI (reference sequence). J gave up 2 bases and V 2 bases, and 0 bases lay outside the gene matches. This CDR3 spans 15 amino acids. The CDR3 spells CASSYGLAGAYEQYF. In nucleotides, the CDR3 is TGTGCCAGCAGTTACGGACTAGCGGGGGCCTACGAGCAGTACTTC.

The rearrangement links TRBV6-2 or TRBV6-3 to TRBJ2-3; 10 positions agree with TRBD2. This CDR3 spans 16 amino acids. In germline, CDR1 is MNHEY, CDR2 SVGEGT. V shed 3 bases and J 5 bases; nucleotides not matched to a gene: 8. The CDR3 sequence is CASSYIAGGLVDTQYF. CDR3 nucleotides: TGTGCCAGCAGTTATATAGCGGGAGGCTTGGTAGATACGCAGTATTTT.

The CDR3 coding sequence is TGCGCCAGCAGCCTGGGGACTATTGCTAGTGAGCAGTTCTTC. Translation: CASSLGTIASEQFF. The genes are TRBV5-1 and TRBJ2-1, with 7 bases lining up with TRBD2. Losses at the gene ends were 4 bases for V and 9 bases for J; bases not matched to a gene: 10. Germline V CDR1 and CDR2: SGHRS, YFSETQ. CDR3 length: 14 amino acids. Full variable domain (rest looked up from reference TRBV5-1 and TRBJ2-1): KAGVTQTPRYLIKTRGQQVTLSCSPISGHRSVSWYQQTPGQGLQFLFEYFSETQRNKGNFPGRFSGRQFSNSRSEMNVSTLELGDSALYLCASSLGTIASEQFFGPGTRLTVL.

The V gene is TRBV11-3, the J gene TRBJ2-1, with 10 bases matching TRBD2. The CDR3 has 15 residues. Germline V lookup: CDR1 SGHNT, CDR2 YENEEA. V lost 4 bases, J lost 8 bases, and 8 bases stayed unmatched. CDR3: CASSSASGGPYEQFF. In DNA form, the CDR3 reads TGTGCCAGCAGCTCCGCTAGCGGGGGCCCGTATGAGCAGTTCTTC. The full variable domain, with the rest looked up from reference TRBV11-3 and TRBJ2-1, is EAGVVQSPRYKIIEKKQPVAFWCNPISGHNTLYWYLQNLGQGPELLIRYENEEAVDDSQLPKDRFSAERLKGVDSTLKIQPAELGDSAVYLCASSSASGGPYEQFFGPGTRLTVL.

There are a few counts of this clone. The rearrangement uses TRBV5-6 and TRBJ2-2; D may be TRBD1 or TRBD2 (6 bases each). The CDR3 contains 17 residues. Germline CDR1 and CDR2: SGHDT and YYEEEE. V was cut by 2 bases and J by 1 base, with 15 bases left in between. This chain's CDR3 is CASSLPIQGLNTGELFF. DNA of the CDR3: TGTGCCAGCAGCTTACCTATACAGGGACTGAACACCGGGGAGCTGTTTTTT.

The CDR3 DNA is TGTGCCACCGGGACAGGGTTGGTTGGGGCCAACGTCCTGACTTTC. Residues: CATGTGLVGANVLTF. The chain combines TRBV24-1 with TRBJ2-6, with 9 positions matching TRBD1. CDR1 and CDR2 (germline): KGHDR, SFDVKD. The CDR3 spans 15 residues. J was trimmed by 3 bases and V by 9 bases; bases with no gene match: 5.

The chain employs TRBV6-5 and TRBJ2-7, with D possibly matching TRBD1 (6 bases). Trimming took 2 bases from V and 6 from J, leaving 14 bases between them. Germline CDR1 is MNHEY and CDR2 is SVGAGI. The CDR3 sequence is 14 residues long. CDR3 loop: CASSYGNRVGEQYF. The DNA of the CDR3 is TGTGCCAGCAGTTACGGGAACAGGGTGGGCGAGCAGTACTTC.

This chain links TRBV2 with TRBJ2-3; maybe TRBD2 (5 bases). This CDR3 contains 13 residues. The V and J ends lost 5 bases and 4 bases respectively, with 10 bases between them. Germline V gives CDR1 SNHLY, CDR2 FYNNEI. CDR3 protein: CASSKELADTQYF. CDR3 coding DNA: TGTGCCAGCAGTAAAGAACTAGCAGATACGCAGTATTTT.

CDR3 region: CASSESRVNTGELFF. In DNA, the CDR3 is TGCGCCAGCAGTGAGTCTCGGGTGAACACCGGGGAGCTGTTTTTT. The J gene is TRBJ2-2, the V gene TRBV10-2, with D unresolved. The CDR3 is 15 amino acids. The V and J ends lost 0 bases and 1 base respectively, with 6 bases between them. Looked up from germline, CDR1 is WSHSY and CDR2 is SAAADI.